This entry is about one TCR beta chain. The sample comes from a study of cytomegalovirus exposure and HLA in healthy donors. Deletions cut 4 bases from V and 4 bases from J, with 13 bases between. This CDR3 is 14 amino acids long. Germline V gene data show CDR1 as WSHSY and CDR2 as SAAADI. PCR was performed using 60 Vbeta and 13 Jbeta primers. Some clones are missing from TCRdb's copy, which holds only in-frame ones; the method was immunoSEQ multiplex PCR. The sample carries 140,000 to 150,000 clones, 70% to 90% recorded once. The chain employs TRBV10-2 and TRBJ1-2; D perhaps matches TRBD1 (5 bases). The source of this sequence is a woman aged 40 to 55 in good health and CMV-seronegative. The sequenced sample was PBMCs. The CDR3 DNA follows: TGCGCCAGCAGTGGGGAGGGGCGAACCTATGGCTACACCTTC. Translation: CASSGEGRTYGYTF.